These 29 T cell receptor beta chains were sequenced from one sample in a study of blood T cell repertoires in COVID-19. Profiled with immunoSEQ multiplex PCR; TCRdb holds only in-frame clones, not every one. The data show about 110,000 clones, 70% to 85% seen once. The sequenced material came from peripheral blood. These receptors all stem from a woman aged 55-70 years with acute or convalescent COVID-19.

The genes are TRBV5-1 and TRBJ1-6; D might be TRBD1 (6 bases). Trimming stripped 4 bases from V and 5 bases from J, with 13 bases between. The CDR3 is 15 amino acids. CDR1 is SGHRS and CDR2 is YFSETQ in the germline V gene. The CDR3 loop is CASSPGTRDNSPLHF. In nucleotides, the CDR3 is TGCGCCAGCAGCCCGGGGACAAGAGATAATTCACCCCTCCACTTT.

This clone has just a few counts. The chain combines TRBV5-1 with TRBJ2-5, with D perhaps matching TRBD1 (5 bases). Germline CDR1 and CDR2: SGHRS and YFSETQ. This CDR3 contains 13 residues. V gave up 4 bases and J gave up 5 bases, with 12 bases separating them. DNA of the CDR3: TGCGCCAGCAGCCAAGGGGTAGGGGAGACCCAGTACTTC. The encoded protein is CASSQGVGETQYF. Filled out from reference TRBV5-1 and TRBJ2-5, the complete variable domain reads KAGVTQTPRYLIKTRGQQVTLSCSPISGHRSVSWYQQTPGQGLQFLFEYFSETQRNKGNFPGRFSGRQFSNSRSEMNVSTLELGDSALYLCASSQGVGETQYFGPGTRLLVL.

The CDR3 protein is CATTELDSSTDTQYF. The DNA for the CDR3 is TGTGCCACGACAGAGCTTGATTCAAGCACAGATACGCAGTATTTT. The chain has TRBV5-8 and TRBJ2-3; perhaps TRBD1 as D (5 bases). There are 15 residues in the CDR3. CDR1 is SGHTS, CDR2 YDEGEE, per germline. Trimming pared 9 bases from V and 0 bases from J, leaving 17 bases between.

This clone was observed a single time. The chain uses TRBV27 and TRBJ2-1; the match to TRBD2 covers 11 bases. This CDR3 region has 16 residues. Germline lookup yields CDR1 MNHEY and CDR2 SMNVEV (reference sequence). Losses at the gene ends were 5 bases for V and 5 bases for J; bases not matched to a gene: 8. In nucleotides, the CDR3 is TGTGCCAGCAGTGTAGCGGGAGGGCCATGGGACAATGAGCAGTTCTTC. The encoded protein is CASSVAGGPWDNEQFF.

The chain is built from TRBV28 and TRBJ2-3; no definite D call. The germline V and J ends were trimmed by 2 bases and 0 bases, with 15 bases remaining between them. The CDR3 covers 17 residues. CDR1 MDHEN and CDR2 SYDVKM come from the germline V gene. CDR3 residues: CASSLRSGGASTDTQYF. The CDR3 nucleotides are TGTGCCAGCAGTTTAAGGTCCGGCGGAGCTAGCACAGATACGCAGTATTTT.

This chain uses TRBV11-2 with TRBJ2-3, with 11 positions matching TRBD1. The CDR3 extends over 16 amino acids. In germline, CDR1 is SGHAT, CDR2 FQNNGV. J was trimmed by 0 bases and V by 5 bases; bases with no gene match: 4. CDR3 protein: CASSAWTGGSTDTQYF. CDR3 nucleotide sequence: TGTGCCAGCAGCGCCTGGACAGGGGGCAGCACAGATACGCAGTATTTT.

This sequence joins TRBV7-2 and TRBJ2-3, with TRBD2 matching over 8 bases. J was trimmed by 3 bases and V by 4 bases; bases with no gene match: 3. Germline V gene sequence: CDR1 SGHTA, CDR2 FQGNSA. The CDR3 is made up of 14 amino acids. CDR3 DNA sequence: TGTGCCAGCAGCTATGGGACTAGTACAGATACGCAGTATTTT. As protein: CASSYGTSTDTQYF.

V is TRBV18 and J is TRBJ2-3; 9 bases are a match to TRBD2. Germline V gene data show CDR1 as KGHSH and CDR2 as LQKENI. There are 15 residues in the CDR3. Trimming removed 6 bases from V and 3 bases from J; junction bases left unmatched: 7. The DNA of the CDR3 is TGTGCCAGCTCTAACCCGGGACTAGCAACAGATACGCAGTATTTT. Amino acid sequence: CASSNPGLATDTQYF.

The J gene is TRBJ1-5, the V gene TRBV4-1; no reliable D call. Per the germline V gene, CDR1 is MGHRA and CDR2 is YSYEKL. This CDR3 is 16 amino acids long. Trimming took 1 base from V and 2 from J, leaving 12 bases between them. The CDR3 reads CASSQAGPLGNQPQHF. The DNA for the CDR3 is TGCGCCAGCAGCCAAGCCGGTCCGTTAGGCAATCAGCCCCAGCATTTT.

The J gene is TRBJ1-6, the V gene TRBV5-1; 10 bases map to TRBD1. The ends lost 7 bases at V and 9 bases at J; junction bases unmatched: 4. The CDR3 length is 13 residues. CDR1 SGHRS and CDR2 YFSETQ come from the germline V gene. The CDR3 bases are TGCGCCAGCGGACAGGGGGGCGGTTCACCCCTCCACTTT. This translates into CASGQGGGSPLHF. Drawing the rest from reference TRBV5-1 and TRBJ1-6, the complete variable domain is KAGVTQTPRYLIKTRGQQVTLSCSPISGHRSVSWYQQTPGQGLQFLFEYFSETQRNKGNFPGRFSGRQFSNSRSEMNVSTLELGDSALYLCASGQGGGSPLHFGNGTRLTVT.

The chain carries TRBV7-8 and TRBJ1-1; D is uncertain. Germline V gene lookup returns CDR1 SGHVS and CDR2 FQNEAQ. The CDR3 has 13 residues. Between the trimmed V and J ends, which lost 6 bases and 4 bases, there was a span of 12 bases. This chain's CDR3 is CASSSTRGTEAFF. As DNA, the CDR3 is TGTGCCAGCAGTTCGACCCGGGGCACTGAAGCTTTCTTT.

The V gene is TRBV15, the J gene TRBJ1-3; no clear D. V lost 4 bases and J 0 bases, leaving 10 bases between the germline ends. The length of the CDR3 is 15 residues. Germline-derived CDR1 and CDR2 are LNHNV and YYDKDF (reference sequence). This chain's CDR3 is CATSISRLSGNTIYF. In nucleotides, the CDR3 is TGTGCCACCAGCATCTCCAGACTCTCTGGAAACACCATATATTTT.

The V call is TRBV5-4, the J call TRBJ2-5; maybe TRBD2 (6 bases). Trimming left V 1 base short and J 5 bases short, with 9 bases between. CDR3 length: 13 amino acids. Germline V CDR1 and CDR2: SGHNT, YYREEE (reference sequence). The CDR3 here is CASSLRGGETQYF. In DNA, the CDR3 is TGTGCCAGCAGCTTGAGGGGAGGTGAGACCCAGTACTTC.

This clone was detected a few times. The V call is TRBV2, the J call TRBJ1-5; possibly TRBD1 for D (5 bases). Germline CDR1 reads SNHLY; CDR2 reads FYNNEI. The CDR3 sequence is 14 residues long. Trimming cost V 4 bases and J 7 bases, with 14 bases left between them. The CDR3 spells CASSGLGVGQPQHF. CDR3 coding DNA: TGTGCCAGCAGTGGGTTAGGGGTAGGACAGCCCCAGCATTTT.

This chain connects TRBV18 to TRBJ1-4; 10 positions agree with TRBD1. The CDR3 spans 14 residues. CDR1 is KGHSH and CDR2 is LQKENI in the germline V gene. The junction had 3 bases not matched to a gene; V was cut back by 6 bases and J by 5 bases. DNA for the CDR3: TGTGCCAGCTCCCGGACAGGGGGGAATGAAAAACTGTTTTTT. Its translation is CASSRTGGNEKLFF. The whole variable domain, remainder taken from reference TRBV18 and TRBJ1-4, is NAGVMQNPRHLVRRRGQEARLRCSPMKGHSHVYWYRQLPEEGLKFMVYLQKENIIDESGMPKERFSAEFPKEGPSILRIQQVVRGDSAAYFCASSRTGGNEKLFFGSGTQLSVL.

The CDR3 nucleotides read TGCGCCAGCAGCCAAACACCCGGTGCCGGGGGAGGGGGCATTCAGTACTTC. As protein: CASSQTPGAGGGGIQYF. The V call is TRBV4-1, the J call TRBJ2-4; TRBD2 is a possible D gene (7 bases). V dropped 2 bases and J dropped 9 bases, with 23 bases sitting between them. Germline V CDR1 and CDR2: MGHRA, YSYEKL. CDR3 length: 17 residues.

J is TRBJ2-3 and V is TRBV7-2; 11 nucleotides agree with TRBD2. This CDR3 region has 17 residues. From germline, CDR1 is SGHTA and CDR2 FQGNSA. The J segment lost 6 bases and the V segment lost 1 base, leaving 9 bases of the junction unmatched. The CDR3 region is CASSLELAGALGDTQYF. DNA of the CDR3: TGTGCCAGCAGCTTAGAACTAGCGGGAGCCCTCGGGGATACGCAGTATTTT.

The CDR3 coding sequence is TGTGCCAGCACCCCGGCGGATGCCGTCTACAATGAGCAGTTCTTC. Translating gives CASTPADAVYNEQFF. The chain is built from TRBV6-6 and TRBJ2-1; D gene uncertain. CDR1 is MNHNY and CDR2 is SVGAGI in the germline V gene (reference sequence). The CDR3 has 15 residues. The V end lost 7 bases, the J end lost 3 bases, and 16 bases lay between the germline ends.

This chain links TRBV24-1 with TRBJ1-2; TRBD1 is a possible D gene (6 bases). Germline CDR1 KGHDR, CDR2 SFDVKD. The CDR3 sequence is 14 residues long. Trimming shortened V by 3 bases and J by 6 bases, and 13 bases separated the two germline ends. In nucleotides, the CDR3 is TGTGCCACCAGTGATCAAAATACAGGGCATGGCTACACCTTC. Residues: CATSDQNTGHGYTF.

The rearrangement joins TRBV2 to TRBJ1-2; TRBD1 is a possible D gene (5 bases). Germline CDR1 and CDR2: SNHLY and FYNNEI. Trimming cost V 3 bases and J 6 bases, with 11 bases left between them. The CDR3 runs 13 residues. DNA for the CDR3: TGTGCCAGCAGTGAGAACAGGTCGGATGGCTACACCTTC. Protein sequence: CASSENRSDGYTF.

This chain uses TRBV27 with TRBJ1-6, with 7 nucleotides matching TRBD1. Germline V gene sequence: CDR1 MNHEY, CDR2 SMNVEV (reference sequence). This CDR3 is built from 18 residues. V lost 5 bases, J lost 14 bases, and 24 bases stayed unmatched. CDR3 nucleotide sequence: TGTGCCAGCAGTCGCTCCGGGATGGGACAGACCTTAAACAAGGCCCTCCACTTT. Protein: CASSRSGMGQTLNKALHF.

V and J are TRBV15 and TRBJ1-4; 7 bases agree with TRBD1. V gave up 0 bases and J gave up 4 bases; unmatched junction bases: 5. This CDR3 is 16 amino acids long. CDR1 is LNHNV and CDR2 is YYDKDF in the germline V gene (reference sequence). The CDR3 here is CATSRDTGEVNEKLFF. CDR3 nucleotides: TGTGCCACCAGCAGAGATACAGGGGAGGTTAATGAAAAACTGTTTTTT.

This clone was counted only a few times. This chain joins TRBV18 and TRBJ1-2; possibly TRBD1 for D (6 bases). CDR3 length: 16 residues. Germline assignment: CDR1 KGHSH and CDR2 LQKENI. V was clipped by 0 bases and J by 2 bases, with 13 bases between them. The CDR3 coding sequence is TGTGCCAGCTCACCACCGATCGCAGGGGTGAACTATGGCTACACCTTC. Translation gives CASSPPIAGVNYGYTF.

V is TRBV19 and J is TRBJ1-1; D remains ambiguous. Per the germline V gene, CDR1 is LNHDA and CDR2 is SQIVND (reference sequence). Trimming stripped 3 bases from V and 5 bases from J, with 13 bases between. CDR3 length equals 14 residues. The CDR3 reads CASSITGSGTEAFF. The CDR3 DNA reads TGTGCCAGTAGTATCACGGGGAGCGGGACTGAAGCTTTCTTT.

The chain links TRBV3-1 (or the pseudogene TRBV3-2) to TRBJ1-4; D ambiguous. V was clipped by 0 bases and J by 8 bases, with 19 bases between them. Germline loops: CDR1 LGHDT, CDR2 YNNKEL (reference sequence). The CDR3 runs 17 residues. Written as DNA, the CDR3 is TGTGCCAGCAGCCAAGATTGGGATCGGACGGGCGGGGAAAAACTGTTTTTT. Translating gives CASSQDWDRTGGEKLFF.

This clone was detected a few times. The rearrangement joins TRBV28 to TRBJ2-1; possible D gene TRBD2, 6 bases. CDR1 and CDR2 (germline): MDHEN, SYDVKM. CDR3 length equals 16 residues. Between the trimmed V and J ends, which lost 3 bases and 1 base, there was a span of 13 bases. CDR3 in DNA: TGTGCCAGCAGTTTCGATGCGGGACCTTCCTACAATGAGCAGTTCTTC. Translation: CASSFDAGPSYNEQFF.

The chain employs TRBV5-1 and TRBJ1-1, with 7 bases that match TRBD1. V lost 1 base, J lost 3 bases, and 3 bases stayed unmatched. Germline V lookup: CDR1 SGHRS, CDR2 YFSETQ. The CDR3 consists of 14 residues. The CDR3 reads CASSLRGQDTEAFF. Here the CDR3 DNA reads TGCGCCAGCAGCTTGAGGGGGCAGGACACTGAAGCTTTCTTT. Using reference TRBV5-1 and TRBJ1-1 for the parts outside the CDR3, the full variable domain is KAGVTQTPRYLIKTRGQQVTLSCSPISGHRSVSWYQQTPGQGLQFLFEYFSETQRNKGNFPGRFSGRQFSNSRSEMNVSTLELGDSALYLCASSLRGQDTEAFFGQGTRLTVV.

This chain connects TRBV20-1 to TRBJ2-1, with 11 bases matching TRBD1. Unmatched junction bases numbered 5, after V lost 3 bases and J lost 4 bases. In germline, CDR1 is DFQATT, CDR2 SNEGSKA (reference sequence). The CDR3 has 15 residues. The CDR3 nucleotides are TGCAGTGCTAGTCCCGGACAGGGGGCATACAATGAGCAGTTCTTC. Protein sequence: CSASPGQGAYNEQFF.

The CDR3 DNA sequence: TGTGCCAGCCGCCATCCGGGGGGTCAAGAGACCCAGTACTTC. Protein: CASRHPGGQETQYF. This chain connects TRBV7-2 to TRBJ2-5; 7 nucleotides match TRBD2. The length of the CDR3 is 14 residues. V lost 8 bases to trimming and J lost 2 bases; unmatched junction nucleotides: 8. CDR1 and CDR2 from the germline V gene are SGHTA and FQGNSA.